This T cell receptor beta chain stems from a study of cytomegalovirus exposure and HLA in healthy donors. Study results and caveats: In an earlier analysis, in fewer than 700 donors, most V segments appeared productive either ~87% or ~30% of the time. Associated with cytomegalovirus, according to the listing, were around 160 TCR beta chains.

Trimming removed 1 base from V and 4 bases from J; junction bases left unmatched: 9. The CDR3 consists of 18 residues. Per germline, CDR1 SGDLS and CDR2 YYNGEE. Points on this clone: As yet, its antigen is unknown.

The primer mix had 60 Vbeta and 13 Jbeta primers. In the source study's methods: A later analysis tallied some 80 million unique TCR beta chains, about 12 million of them shared. Only in-frame clones appear in the TCRdb table, and some are missing; sequencing was by immunoSEQ multiplex PCR. D and trimming were read from the DNA, whereas the V and J calls and clone size are those reported in that table. Counted here are tens of thousands of clones, around 80% occurring once; the ten biggest clones make up roughly 2.5%. The chain recombines TRBV9 with TRBJ2-3; 13 bases map to TRBD2. The sequence derives from a male donor in good health and CMV-seropositive. Sequenced input: PBMCs. As DNA, the CDR3 is TGTGCCAGCAGCGTACGGACCGGACTAGCGGGAGACCCAGATACGCAGTATTTT. This translates into CASSVRTGLAGDPDTQYF.